This TCR beta chain originates from a study of shared clonotypes between healthy human individuals. Study results and caveats: Non-shared clonotypes displayed generation probabilities falling below those of clonotypes present in all four donors.

This CDR3 spans 12 amino acids. V shed 4 bases and J shed 3 bases, with 10 bases lying between them. Looked up from germline, CDR1 is SQVTM and CDR2 is ANQGSEA. A word on this clone: Antigen: not known.

Every immunoSEQ plate was one replicate of a subset's evenly spread DNA. Measured with immunoSEQ multiplex PCR; TCRdb has only the in-frame clones, and not every one. This sample carries about 510,000 clones, about 96% of them seen once, and the ten largest clones take roughly 0.06%. This receptor was obtained from a woman aged 30 to 39 in good health. The rearrangement uses TRBV29-1 and TRBJ2-7, with D tentatively TRBD1 (5 bases). The specimen sequenced was naive CD4+ T cells sorted from blood. Stated subset: CD45RA+ positively selected. The CDR3 nucleotides are TGCAGCGTTGCGGACACCCTCTACGAGCAGTACTTC. Its translation is CSVADTLYEQYF.